Shown below are 24 T cell receptor beta chains from a single sample sequenced in a study of T cell responses to AZD1222 COVID-19 vaccine. The table came from immunoSEQ multiplex PCR; TCRdb's copy has only in-frame clones and leaves some out. The sample holds about 46,000 clones; 70% to 90% are singletons and the top ten take about 1.1%. Sample: peripheral blood, taken 28 days after the second AZD1222 dose. The receptor source for this set is an adult who received the AZD1222 COVID-19 vaccine.

The V call is TRBV21-1, the J call TRBJ2-1; the table calls TRBD1, which could not be checked here. TRBV21-1 is a pseudogene locus. This CDR3 is built from 17 residues. This CDR3 reads CASSKEAGHSSYNEQFF. The CDR3, as DNA: TGTGCCAGCAGCAAAGAGGCTGGTCACAGCTCCTACAATGAGCAGTTCTTC.

The chain employs TRBV7-2 and TRBJ1-4; D is undetermined. Germline CDR1 is SGHTA and CDR2 is FQGNSA. Trimming removed 1 base at V and 2 bases at J, with 5 bases between. This CDR3 spans 14 amino acids. The CDR3 nucleotides read TGTGCCAGCAGCTTAGAAAGTACTAATGAAAAACTGTTTTTT. Translation: CASSLESTNEKLFF.

The V call is TRBV6-6, the J call TRBJ1-2, with D possibly being TRBD1 (6 bases). Looked up from germline, CDR1 is MNHNY and CDR2 is SVGAGI (reference sequence). V was trimmed by 5 bases and J by 6 bases, leaving 10 bases between them. The CDR3 sequence is 12 residues long. The CDR3 region is CASSLTGNGYTF. CDR3 in DNA: TGTGCCAGCAGTCTAACAGGGAATGGCTACACCTTC.

The genes are TRBV9 and TRBJ2-1; TRBD2 aligns across 11 bases. CDR1 is SGDLS, CDR2 YYNGEE, per germline. CDR3 length equals 18 residues. Trimming cost V 4 bases and J 4 bases; bases outside gene matches: 13. The CDR3 nucleotides are TGTGCCAGCAGCAGCTCGCCTAGCGGGAGGACAGTTTACAATGAGCAGTTCTTC. Translating gives CASSSSPSGRTVYNEQFF.

This clone was seen more than once but under ten times. The genes are TRBV9 and TRBJ1-1; no reliable D call. V dropped 4 bases and J dropped 4 bases, with 14 bases sitting between them. The CDR3 runs 14 residues. CDR1 and CDR2 from the germline V gene are SGDLS and YYNGEE. The CDR3 loop is CASSPRKGFTEAFF. The CDR3 DNA reads as TGTGCCAGCAGCCCTCGTAAAGGGTTCACTGAAGCTTTCTTT.

This chain links TRBV24-1 with TRBJ1-2; D might be TRBD1 (6 bases). This CDR3 region has 13 residues. V dropped 3 bases and J dropped 6 bases, with 10 bases sitting between them. Per germline, CDR1 KGHDR and CDR2 SFDVKD. The CDR3, as DNA: TGTGCCACCAGTGATACATACAGGGATGGCTACACCTTC. Its translation: CATSDTYRDGYTF.

The rearrangement uses TRBV7-9 and TRBJ2-1, with a tentative D call TRBD1 (6 bases). V was shortened by 4 bases and J by 4 bases, with 11 bases between the two germline ends. The germline gives CDR1 SEHNR, CDR2 FQNEAQ (reference sequence). The CDR3 loop spans 14 amino acids. CDR3 nucleotides: TGTGCCAGCAGCTCTACTAGGGGGTACAATGAGCAGTTCTTC. Its translation: CASSSTRGYNEQFF.

The chain employs TRBV5-6 and TRBJ1-3; D unresolved. Between the trimmed V and J ends, which lost 4 bases and 0 bases, there was a span of 11 bases. The CDR3 spans 15 residues. CDR1 and CDR2 (germline): SGHDT, YYEEEE. DNA for the CDR3: TGTGCCAGCAGCCCGTTTGACACCTCTGGAAACACCATATATTTT. Translating it yields CASSPFDTSGNTIYF.

This clone was seen a single time. V and J are TRBV5-1 and TRBJ2-7; no definite D call. In germline, CDR1 is SGHRS, CDR2 YFSETQ. Between the trimmed V and J ends, which lost 0 bases and 2 bases, there was a span of 12 bases. This CDR3 is built from 15 residues. The chain's CDR3 is CASSLERVPAYEQYF. The CDR3 nucleotides read TGCGCCAGCAGCTTGGAAAGGGTACCGGCCTACGAGCAGTACTTC.

This chain connects TRBV27 to TRBJ2-5; D might be TRBD2 (6 bases). The germline CDR1 and CDR2 sequences are MNHEY and SMNVEV (reference sequence). V was trimmed by 2 bases and J by 7 bases, leaving 17 bases between them. The CDR3 extends over 15 amino acids. The CDR3 region is CASSLSAEGPRTQYF. The CDR3 nucleotides read TGTGCCAGCAGTTTAAGTGCGGAGGGCCCGAGGACCCAGTACTTC.

V usage is TRBV2 and J usage is TRBJ2-7; D not certain. V dropped 4 bases and J dropped 4 bases, with 8 bases sitting between them. The CDR3 sequence is 12 residues long. Germline CDR1 SNHLY, CDR2 FYNNEI. The CDR3 coding sequence is TGTGCCAGCAGTGTGAACGATTACGAGCAGTACTTC. Translating gives CASSVNDYEQYF.

The rearrangement links TRBV2 to TRBJ2-7, with D perhaps matching TRBD2 (7 bases). The CDR3 loop spans 17 amino acids. Germline CDR1 SNHLY, CDR2 FYNNEI. V lost 2 bases and J 4 bases, leaving 21 bases between the germline ends. CDR3 sequence (DNA): TGTGCCAGCAGTGAAAATAACAGGGACTACCCATTTTACGAGCAGTACTTC. Residues: CASSENNRDYPFYEQYF.

V and J are TRBV2 and TRBJ1-4; 10 bases agree with TRBD1. Germline loops: CDR1 SNHLY, CDR2 FYNNEI. The junction had 5 bases not matched to a gene; V was cut back by 5 bases and J by 5 bases. The CDR3 has 15 amino acids. CDR3 region: CASSFMGQGNEKLFF. CDR3 nucleotide sequence: TGTGCCAGCAGTTTTATGGGACAGGGGAATGAAAAACTGTTTTTT.

V and J are TRBV2 and TRBJ1-3, with D tentatively TRBD1 (5 bases). The V gene's germline CDR1 is SNHLY and CDR2 FYNNEI. V lost 6 bases to trimming and J lost 4 bases, with 10 bases between them. This CDR3 has 13 amino acids. The CDR3 loop reads CASSGTLGNTIYF. The CDR3 DNA is TGTGCCAGCAGCGGGACGCTGGGAAACACCATATATTTT.

This rearrangement joins TRBV18 to TRBJ1-6, with 12 bases aligning to TRBD1. This CDR3 has 16 residues. Trimming cost V 3 bases and J 10 bases; bases outside gene matches: 7. Germline V gene lookup returns CDR1 KGHSH and CDR2 LQKENI. CDR3 DNA sequence: TGTGCCAGCTCACCGGGACAGGGGGCGCGGGGGTCACCCCTCCACTTT. It codes for CASSPGQGARGSPLHF. Drawing the rest from reference TRBV18 and TRBJ1-6, the complete variable domain is NAGVMQNPRHLVRRRGQEARLRCSPMKGHSHVYWYRQLPEEGLKFMVYLQKENIIDESGMPKERFSAEFPKEGPSILRIQQVVRGDSAAYFCASSPGQGARGSPLHFGNGTRLTVT.

This rearrangement joins TRBV5-1 to TRBJ2-7; 8 bases match TRBD1. From germline, CDR1 is SGHRS and CDR2 YFSETQ. The CDR3 loop spans 15 amino acids. The V gene end was trimmed by 6 bases and the J gene end by 3 bases; junction bases not matched to a gene: 11. CDR3 in amino acids: CASTDERQGRYEQYF. CDR3 sequence (DNA): TGCGCCAGCACAGATGAGAGACAGGGGCGCTACGAGCAGTACTTC.

The chain employs TRBV4-3 and TRBJ2-7, with D unclear. The CDR3 covers 13 residues. Germline CDR1 reads LGHNA; CDR2 reads YSLEER. Trimming removed 0 bases at V and 2 bases at J, with 5 bases between. CDR3 region: CASSQDGTYEQYF. DNA of the CDR3: TGCGCCAGCAGCCAAGATGGTACCTACGAGCAGTACTTC.

The chain uses TRBV7-2 and TRBJ2-3; 8 bases map to TRBD2. CDR1 and CDR2 (germline): SGHTA, FQGNSA. V dropped 0 bases and J dropped 6; count of bases not matched to a gene: 2. The CDR3 runs to 14 residues. The DNA for the CDR3 is TGTGCCAGCAGCTTAGCCGGGAGGGTGGATACGCAGTATTTT. It yields the protein CASSLAGRVDTQYF.

J is TRBJ2-1 and V is TRBV27; possibly TRBD1 for D (7 bases). Germline-derived CDR1 and CDR2 are MNHEY and SMNVEV (reference sequence). The CDR3 spans 16 residues. Trimming stripped 7 bases from V and 1 base from J, with 17 bases between. DNA of the CDR3: TGTGCCAGCATCCAGGGGGGACCTAGGTCCTACAATGAGCAGTTCTTC. This codes for CASIQGGPRSYNEQFF.

The chain links TRBV7-2 to TRBJ2-3, with a tentative D call TRBD2 (6 bases). Germline CDR1 reads SGHTA; CDR2 reads FQGNSA. V shed 5 bases and J shed 0 bases, with 24 bases lying between them. The CDR3 is 19 residues long. In nucleotides, the CDR3 is TGTGCCAGCAGCACTAGGGCGACTAGTGCGGCGACTAGCACAGATACGCAGTATTTT. Translating it yields CASSTRATSAATSTDTQYF.

The chain is built from TRBV5-5 and TRBJ1-1; D remains ambiguous. The CDR3 contains 15 residues. Germline lookup yields CDR1 SGHKS and CDR2 YYEKEE (reference sequence). V shed 3 bases and J shed 1 base, with 13 bases lying between them. The CDR3, as DNA: TGTGCCAGCAGCTCCTCGTCGTTACCGAACACTGAAGCTTTCTTT. This encodes CASSSSSLPNTEAFF.

The chain employs TRBV2 and TRBJ2-1; tentatively, D is TRBD1 or TRBD2 (7 bases each). The CDR3 extends over 14 amino acids. Germline V gives CDR1 SNHLY, CDR2 FYNNEI. V was cut by 9 bases and J by 0 bases, with 12 bases left in between. The CDR3 here is CARERDSSYNEQFF. DNA for the CDR3: TGTGCCAGGGAGCGGGACAGCTCCTACAATGAGCAGTTCTTC.

The chain is built from TRBV24-1 and TRBJ2-7; D perhaps matches TRBD1 (6 bases). This CDR3 has 13 residues. Germline CDR1 reads KGHDR; CDR2 reads SFDVKD. With 4 bases removed from V and 5 bases from J, the gap between germline ends came to 11 bases. The CDR3 DNA follows: TGTGCCACCAGTGAATCAGGGGTCCACGAGCAGTACTTC. This codes for CATSESGVHEQYF.

Regarding this clone: At the DNA level, this CDR3 is encoded by other sequences in the same sample as well. The gene calls are TRBV6-5 and TRBJ1-6; D is unclear. The CDR3 runs to 13 residues. CDR1 is MNHEY and CDR2 is SVGAGI in the germline V gene. Trimming shortened V by 0 bases and J by 9 bases, and 6 bases separated the two germline ends. This CDR3 is CASSYSSSSPLHF. CDR3 bases: TGTGCCAGCAGTTACTCTTCTAGTTCACCCCTCCACTTT.